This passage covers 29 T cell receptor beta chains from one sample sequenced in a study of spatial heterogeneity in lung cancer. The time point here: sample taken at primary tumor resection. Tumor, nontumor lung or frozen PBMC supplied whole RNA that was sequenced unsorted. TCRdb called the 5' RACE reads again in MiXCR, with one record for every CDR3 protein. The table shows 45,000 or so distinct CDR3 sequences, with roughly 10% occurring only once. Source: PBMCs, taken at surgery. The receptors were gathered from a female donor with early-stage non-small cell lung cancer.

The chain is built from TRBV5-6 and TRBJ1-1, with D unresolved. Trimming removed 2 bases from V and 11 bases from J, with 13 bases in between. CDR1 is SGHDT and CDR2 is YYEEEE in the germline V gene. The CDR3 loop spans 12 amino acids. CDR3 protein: CASSLLVGLAFF. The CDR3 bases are TGTGCCAGCAGCTTATTGGTAGGGTTGGCTTTCTTT.

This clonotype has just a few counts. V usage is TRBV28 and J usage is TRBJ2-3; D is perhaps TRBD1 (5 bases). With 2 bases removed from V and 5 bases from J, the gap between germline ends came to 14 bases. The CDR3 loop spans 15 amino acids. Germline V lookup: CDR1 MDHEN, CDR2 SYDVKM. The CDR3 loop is CASSLISGQGDTQYF. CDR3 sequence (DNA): TGTGCCAGCAGTTTAATCTCAGGGCAGGGAGATACGCAGTATTTT.

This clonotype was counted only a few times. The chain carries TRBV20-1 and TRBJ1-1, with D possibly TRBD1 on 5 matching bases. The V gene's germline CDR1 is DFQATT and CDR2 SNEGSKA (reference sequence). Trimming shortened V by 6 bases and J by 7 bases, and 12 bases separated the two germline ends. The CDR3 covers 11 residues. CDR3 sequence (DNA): TGCAGTGCCAGGGACGGCCTTGAAGCTTTCTTT. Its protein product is CSARDGLEAFF.

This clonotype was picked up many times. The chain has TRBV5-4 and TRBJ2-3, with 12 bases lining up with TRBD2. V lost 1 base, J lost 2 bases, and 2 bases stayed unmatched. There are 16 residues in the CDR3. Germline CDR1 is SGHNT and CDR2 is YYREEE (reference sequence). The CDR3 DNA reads TGTGCCAGCAGCTTGTGGACTAGCGGGGTCACAGATACGCAGTATTTT. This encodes CASSLWTSGVTDTQYF.

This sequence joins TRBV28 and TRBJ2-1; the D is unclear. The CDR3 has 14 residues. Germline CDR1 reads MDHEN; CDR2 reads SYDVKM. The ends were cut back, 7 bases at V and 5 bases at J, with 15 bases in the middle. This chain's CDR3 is CASTSLRVHNEQFF. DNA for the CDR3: TGTGCCAGCACCTCGCTACGGGTCCACAATGAGCAGTTCTTC. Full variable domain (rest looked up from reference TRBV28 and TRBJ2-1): DVKVTQSSRYLVKRTGEKVFLECVQDMDHENMFWYRQDPGLGLRLIYFSYDVKMKEKGDIPEGYSVSREKKERFSLILESASTNQTSMYLCASTSLRVHNEQFFGPGTRLTVL.

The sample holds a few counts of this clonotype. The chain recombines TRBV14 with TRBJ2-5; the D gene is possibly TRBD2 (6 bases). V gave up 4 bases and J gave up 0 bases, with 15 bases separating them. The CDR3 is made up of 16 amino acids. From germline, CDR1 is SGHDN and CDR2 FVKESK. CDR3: CASSPLGSDYQETQYF. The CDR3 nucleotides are TGTGCCAGCAGCCCCCTCGGGAGCGACTACCAAGAGACCCAGTACTTC.

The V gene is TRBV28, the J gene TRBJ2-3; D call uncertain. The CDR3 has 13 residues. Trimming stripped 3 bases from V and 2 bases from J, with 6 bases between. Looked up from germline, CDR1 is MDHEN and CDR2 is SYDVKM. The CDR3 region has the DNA TGTGCCAGCAGTTTCGACAACACAGATACGCAGTATTTT. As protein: CASSFDNTDTQYF.

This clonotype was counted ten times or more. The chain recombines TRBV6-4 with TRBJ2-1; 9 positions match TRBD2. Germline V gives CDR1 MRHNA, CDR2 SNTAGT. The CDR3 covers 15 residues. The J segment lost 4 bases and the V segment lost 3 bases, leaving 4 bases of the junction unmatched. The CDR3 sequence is CASSDLAGGYNEQFF. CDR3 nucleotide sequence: TGTGCCAGCAGTGATTTGGCGGGGGGGTACAATGAGCAGTTCTTC.

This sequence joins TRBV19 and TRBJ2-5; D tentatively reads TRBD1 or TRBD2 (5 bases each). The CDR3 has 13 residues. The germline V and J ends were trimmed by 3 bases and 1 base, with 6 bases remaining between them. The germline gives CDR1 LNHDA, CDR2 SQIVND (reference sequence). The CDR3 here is CASSIGTQETQYF. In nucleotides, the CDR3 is TGTGCCAGTAGTATCGGGACCCAAGAGACCCAGTACTTC.

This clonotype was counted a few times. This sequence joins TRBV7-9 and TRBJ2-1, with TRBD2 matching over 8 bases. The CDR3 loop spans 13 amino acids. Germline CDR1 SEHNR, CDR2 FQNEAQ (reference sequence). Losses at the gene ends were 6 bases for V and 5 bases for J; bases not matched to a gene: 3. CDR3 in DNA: TGTGCCAGCAGGACTAGCGATAACAATGAGCAGTTCTTC. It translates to CASRTSDNNEQFF. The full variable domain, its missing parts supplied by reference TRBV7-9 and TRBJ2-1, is DTGVSQNPRHKITKRGQNVTFRCDPISEHNRLYWYRQTLGQGPEFLTYFQNEAQLEKSRLLSDRFSAERPKGSFSTLEIQRTEQGDSAMYLCASRTSDNNEQFFGPGTRLTVL.

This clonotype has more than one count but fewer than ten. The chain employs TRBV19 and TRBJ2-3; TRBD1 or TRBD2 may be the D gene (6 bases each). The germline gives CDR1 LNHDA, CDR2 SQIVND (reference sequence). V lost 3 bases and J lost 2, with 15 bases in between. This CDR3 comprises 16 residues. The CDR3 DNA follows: TGTGCCAGTAGTATTGGGGGGCGGAAACCCACAGATACGCAGTATTTT. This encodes CASSIGGRKPTDTQYF.

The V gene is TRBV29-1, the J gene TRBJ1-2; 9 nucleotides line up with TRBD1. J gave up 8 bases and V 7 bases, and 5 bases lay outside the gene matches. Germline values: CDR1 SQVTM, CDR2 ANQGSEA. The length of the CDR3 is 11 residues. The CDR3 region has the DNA TGCAGCGGGGGGGACAGGGCCGGCTACACCTTC. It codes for CSGGDRAGYTF. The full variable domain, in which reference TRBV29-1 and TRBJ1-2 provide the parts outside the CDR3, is SAVISQKPSRDICQRGTSLTIQCQVDSQVTMMFWYRQQPGQSLTLIATANQGSEATYESGFVIDKFPISRPNLTFSTLTVSNMSPEDSSIYLCSGGDRAGYTFGSGTRLTVV.

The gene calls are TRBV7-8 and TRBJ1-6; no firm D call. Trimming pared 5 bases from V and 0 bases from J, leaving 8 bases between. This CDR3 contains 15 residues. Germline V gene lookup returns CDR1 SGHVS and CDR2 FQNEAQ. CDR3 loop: CASSLVRSYNSPLHF. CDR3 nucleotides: TGTGCCAGCAGCCTAGTACGCTCCTATAATTCACCCCTCCACTTT.

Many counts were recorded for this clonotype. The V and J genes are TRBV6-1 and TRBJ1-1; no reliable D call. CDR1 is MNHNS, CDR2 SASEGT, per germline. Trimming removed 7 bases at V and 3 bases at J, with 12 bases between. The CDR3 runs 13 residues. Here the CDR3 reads CASKRSQHTEAFF. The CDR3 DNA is TGTGCCAGCAAGAGAAGCCAACACACTGAAGCTTTCTTT.

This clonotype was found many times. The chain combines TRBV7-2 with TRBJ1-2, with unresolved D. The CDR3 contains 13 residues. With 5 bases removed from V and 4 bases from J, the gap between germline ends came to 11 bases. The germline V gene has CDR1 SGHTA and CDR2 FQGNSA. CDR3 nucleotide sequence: TGTGCCAGCAGCATCCCGGGGAGCTATGGCTACACCTTC. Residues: CASSIPGSYGYTF.

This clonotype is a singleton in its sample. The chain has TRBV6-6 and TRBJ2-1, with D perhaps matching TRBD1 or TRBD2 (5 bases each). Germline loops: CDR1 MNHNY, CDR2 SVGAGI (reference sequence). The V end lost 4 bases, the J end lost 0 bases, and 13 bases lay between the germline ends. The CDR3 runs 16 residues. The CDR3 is CASSFGTSSSYNEQFF. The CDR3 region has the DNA TGTGCCAGCAGTTTTGGGACGTCAAGCTCCTACAATGAGCAGTTCTTC.

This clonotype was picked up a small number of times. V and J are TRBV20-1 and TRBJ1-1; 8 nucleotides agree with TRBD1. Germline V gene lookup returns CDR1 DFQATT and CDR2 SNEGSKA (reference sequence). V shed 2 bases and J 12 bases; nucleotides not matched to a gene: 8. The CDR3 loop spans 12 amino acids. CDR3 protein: CSARRTGRLPFF. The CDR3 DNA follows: TGCAGTGCTAGACGGACAGGGCGATTACCTTTCTTT.

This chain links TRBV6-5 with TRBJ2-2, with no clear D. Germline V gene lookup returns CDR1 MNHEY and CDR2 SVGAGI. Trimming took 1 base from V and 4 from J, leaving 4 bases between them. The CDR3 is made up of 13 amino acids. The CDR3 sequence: CASSYLFTGELFF. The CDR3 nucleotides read TGTGCCAGCAGTTACTTGTTCACCGGGGAGCTGTTTTTT.

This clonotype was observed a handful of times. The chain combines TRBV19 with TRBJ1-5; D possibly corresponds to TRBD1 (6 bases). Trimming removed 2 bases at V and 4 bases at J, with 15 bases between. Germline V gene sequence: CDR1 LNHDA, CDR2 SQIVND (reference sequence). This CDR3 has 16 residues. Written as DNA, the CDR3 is TGTGCCAGTAGTATACTCGGACAGTTTCTTAATCAGCCCCAGCATTTT. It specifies CASSILGQFLNQPQHF. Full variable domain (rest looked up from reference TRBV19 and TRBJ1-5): DGGITQSPKYLFRKEGQNVTLSCEQNLNHDAMYWYRQDPGQGLRLIYYSQIVNDFQKGDIAEGYSVSREKKESFPLTVTSAQKNPTAFYLCASSILGQFLNQPQHFGDGTRLSIL.

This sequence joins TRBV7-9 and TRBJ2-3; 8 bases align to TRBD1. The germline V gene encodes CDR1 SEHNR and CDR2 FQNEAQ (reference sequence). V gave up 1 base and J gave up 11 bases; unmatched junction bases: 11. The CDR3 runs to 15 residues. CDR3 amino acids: CASSLGAGGREGQYF. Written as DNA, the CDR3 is TGTGCCAGCAGCTTAGGGGCAGGGGGCCGCGAGGGGCAGTATTTT.

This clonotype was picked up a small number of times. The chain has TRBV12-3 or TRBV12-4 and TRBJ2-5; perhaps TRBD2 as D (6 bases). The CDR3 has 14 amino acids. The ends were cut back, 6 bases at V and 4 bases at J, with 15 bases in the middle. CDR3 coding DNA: TGTGCCAGCAGGGATCAAATAGCGGCAGAGACCCAGTACTTC. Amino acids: CASRDQIAAETQYF.

CDR3 amino acids: CASSGGSSFVTDTQYF. For the CDR3, the DNA is TGTGCCAGCAGCGGGGGGAGCAGTTTTGTCACAGATACGCAGTATTTT. The V gene is TRBV9, the J gene TRBJ2-3, with D perhaps being TRBD1 or TRBD2 (5 bases each). The CDR3 runs 16 residues. Trimming took off 3 bases at V and 2 bases at J, with 16 bases between the two ends. Germline CDR1 and CDR2: SGDLS and YYNGEE.

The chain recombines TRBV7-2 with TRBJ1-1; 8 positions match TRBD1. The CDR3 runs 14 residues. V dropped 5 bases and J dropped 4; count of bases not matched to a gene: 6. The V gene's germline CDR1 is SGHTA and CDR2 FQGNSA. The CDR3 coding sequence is TGTGCCAGCAGCCGCGACAGGGGAGGCACTGAAGCTTTCTTT. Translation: CASSRDRGGTEAFF.

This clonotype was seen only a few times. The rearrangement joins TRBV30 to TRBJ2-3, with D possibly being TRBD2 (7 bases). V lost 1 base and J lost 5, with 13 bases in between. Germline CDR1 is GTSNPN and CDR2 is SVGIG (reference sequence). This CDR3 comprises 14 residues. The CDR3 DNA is TGTGCCTGGAGTGGAGGGGGGGAAGGAGATACGCAGTATTTT. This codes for CAWSGGGEGDTQYF.

CDR3: CASSPGLVRMGLTDTQYF. In nucleotides, the CDR3 is TGTGCCAGTAGTCCGGGACTAGTCCGAATGGGGCTCACAGATACGCAGTATTTT. The chain has TRBV19 and TRBJ2-3; 8 bases are shared with TRBD2. Germline CDR1 and CDR2: LNHDA and SQIVND (reference sequence). V trimming: 5 bases; J trimming: 2 bases; junction bases outside the gene matches: 15. The CDR3 has 18 residues.

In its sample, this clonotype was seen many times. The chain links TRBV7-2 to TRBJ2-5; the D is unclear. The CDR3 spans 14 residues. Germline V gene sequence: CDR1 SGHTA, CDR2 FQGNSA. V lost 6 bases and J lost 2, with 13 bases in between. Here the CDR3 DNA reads TGTGCCAGCAGGGTACCGACGGAACAAGAGACCCAGTACTTC. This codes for CASRVPTEQETQYF. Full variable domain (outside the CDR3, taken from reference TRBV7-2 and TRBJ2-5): GAGVSQSPSNKVTEKGKDVELRCDPISGHTALYWYRQSLGQGLEFLIYFQGNSAPDKSGLPSDRFSAERTGGSVSTLTIQRTQQEDSAVYLCASRVPTEQETQYFGPGTRLLVL.

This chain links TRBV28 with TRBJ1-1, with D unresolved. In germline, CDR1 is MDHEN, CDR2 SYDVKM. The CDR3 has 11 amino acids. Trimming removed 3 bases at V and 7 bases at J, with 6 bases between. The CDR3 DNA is TGTGCCAGCAGTTTTTCCCTTGAAGCTTTCTTT. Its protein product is CASSFSLEAFF.

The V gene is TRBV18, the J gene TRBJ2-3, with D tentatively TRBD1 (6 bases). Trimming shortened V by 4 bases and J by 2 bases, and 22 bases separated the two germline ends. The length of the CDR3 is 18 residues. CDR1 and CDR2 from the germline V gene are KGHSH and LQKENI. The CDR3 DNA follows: TGTGCCAGCTCACTAACAGGACAGAACTTATTATTCACAGATACGCAGTATTTT. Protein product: CASSLTGQNLLFTDTQYF.

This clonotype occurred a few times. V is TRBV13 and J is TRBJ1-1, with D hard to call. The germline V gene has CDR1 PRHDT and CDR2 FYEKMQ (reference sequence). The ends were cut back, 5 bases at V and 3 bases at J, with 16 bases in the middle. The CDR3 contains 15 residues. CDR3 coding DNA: TGTGCCAGCAGCCGAAGTGGCTACGGGTACACTGAAGCTTTCTTT. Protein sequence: CASSRSGYGYTEAFF.